The clone carrying this TCR beta chain was detected a few times. No antigen is known for it. V gave up 10 bases and J gave up 6 bases, with 23 bases separating them. There are 15 residues in the CDR3. CDR1 is SNHLY and CDR2 is FYNNEI in the germline V gene. The sample originates from a study of early T cells in non-severe SARS-CoV-2 infection. Study-level background: Whole-blood bulk RNA, unsorted, was sequenced, and chains were unpaired. Study results and caveats: Matching results from VDJdb favored anti-spike CD8 responses, leaving private and CD4 specificities undetected.

Unique molecular identifiers tagged individual cDNA molecules. TCRdb reprocessed the 5' RACE reads via MiXCR and lists one record per CDR3 protein. The repertoire holds tens of thousands of distinct CDR3 sequences, with around 9.3% as singletons. The gene calls are TRBV2 and TRBJ2-3; the D call may be TRBD1 or TRBD2 (5 bases each). The sample here was whole blood, taken at baseline. This TCR came from an adult who was a healthcare worker with PCR-confirmed SARS-CoV-2 infection or an uninfected control (not recorded which). Written as DNA, the CDR3 is TGTGCCAACCTAGGACGGGACCCGGCCAGGGATACGCAGTATTTT. Its translation is CANLGRDPARDTQYF.